These 15 T cell receptor beta chains originate from one sample sequenced in a study of CD8+ T cells in alopecia areata. Sequencing templates came from extracted RNA that was reverse transcribed into cDNA. Repertoires were generated with immunoSEQ multiplex PCR, while TCRdb's copy carries only in-frame clones and drops some. The sample records about 160,000 clones, roughly 65% being singletons. Noted treatment: oral pan-JAK inhibitor, 5-10 mg twice daily. The specimen comprised CD4+ T cells sorted from blood, sampled at week 4, from a patient treated with tofacitinib. The source is a human donor with alopecia areata.

The gene calls are TRBV6-5 and TRBJ2-2; D may correspond to TRBD1 or TRBD2 (6 bases each). Germline values: CDR1 MNHEY, CDR2 SVGAGI. V was pared by 5 bases and J by 2 bases, with 9 bases between. The CDR3 has 14 amino acids. This CDR3 is CASSAGHNTGELFF. The CDR3 nucleotides read TGTGCCAGCAGTGCGGGACATAACACCGGGGAGCTGTTTTTT.

The gene calls are TRBV2 and TRBJ2-6; D remains ambiguous. The CDR3 sequence is 14 residues long. Germline CDR1 reads SNHLY; CDR2 reads FYNNEI. Trimming stripped 5 bases from V and 0 bases from J, with 5 bases between. Here the CDR3 reads CASSTVSGANVLTF. The CDR3 DNA reads as TGTGCCAGCAGTACAGTCTCTGGGGCCAACGTCCTGACTTTC. Variable domain in full (rest from reference TRBV2 and TRBJ2-6): EPEVTQTPSHQVTQMGQEVILRCVPISNHLYFYWYRQILGQKVEFLVSFYNNEISEKSEIFDDQFSVERPDGSNFTLKIRSTKLEDSAMYFCASSTVSGANVLTFGAGSRLTVL.

CDR3 sequence reads: CAWRPAGGGRKELFF. The CDR3 nucleotides are TGTGCCTGGAGGCCCGCCGGGGGAGGGCGGAAGGAACTGTTTTTT. The chain combines TRBV30 with TRBJ1-4; possible D gene TRBD1, 5 bases. CDR1 and CDR2 from the germline V gene are GTSNPN and SVGIG (reference sequence). Trimming removed 3 bases at V and 12 bases at J, with 23 bases between. The CDR3 length is 15 residues.

The CDR3 sequence: CASSLPATYEQYF. The CDR3 DNA follows: TGTGCCAGCAGCTTACCCGCTACCTACGAGCAGTACTTC. J is TRBJ2-7 and V is TRBV7-9, with D unresolved. V shed 2 bases and J shed 2 bases, with 7 bases lying between them. The CDR3 runs 13 residues. Per the germline V gene, CDR1 is SEHNR and CDR2 is FQNEAQ (reference sequence).

The CDR3 nucleotides read TGTGCCAGCAGTTTTGGGGGGCACTATGGCTACACCTTC. This sequence encodes CASSFGGHYGYTF. This rearrangement joins TRBV27 to TRBJ1-2, with TRBD1 as a possible D gene (6 bases). The CDR3 is 13 amino acids. V lost 3 bases, J lost 3 bases, and 8 bases lay in between. Germline loops: CDR1 MNHEY, CDR2 SMNVEV (reference sequence).

The genes are TRBV9 and TRBJ1-1, with D uncertain. V was cut by 0 bases and J by 1 base, with 7 bases left in between. Germline V gene sequence: CDR1 SGDLS, CDR2 YYNGEE. CDR3 length: 14 amino acids. The CDR3 loop is CASSVGRGNTEAFF. The CDR3, as DNA: TGTGCCAGCAGCGTAGGACGGGGGAACACTGAAGCTTTCTTT.

The sample holds a few counts of this clone. This sequence joins TRBV2 and TRBJ2-7; D might be TRBD1 (5 bases). The CDR3 runs 13 residues. The germline V gene has CDR1 SNHLY and CDR2 FYNNEI. Trimming stripped 4 bases from V and 2 bases from J, with 9 bases between. The CDR3 is CASSAGRAYEQYF. DNA for the CDR3: TGTGCCAGCAGTGCGGGCAGGGCCTACGAGCAGTACTTC.

This clone was recorded many times. The chain carries TRBV19 and TRBJ2-3; TRBD2 aligns across 12 bases. Germline CDR1 and CDR2: LNHDA and SQIVND (reference sequence). The CDR3 runs 15 residues. Losses at the gene ends were 5 bases for V and 1 base for J; bases not matched to a gene: 1. This chain's CDR3 is CASSRTSGGTDTQYF. DNA of the CDR3: TGTGCCAGTAGTCGGACTAGCGGGGGCACAGATACGCAGTATTTT.

The chain has TRBV2 and TRBJ2-5; 8 bases are shared with TRBD1. The CDR3 consists of 13 residues. V shed 5 bases, J shed 4 bases, and the junction held 3 bases outside the gene matches. The germline gives CDR1 SNHLY, CDR2 FYNNEI. The CDR3 region is CASSLGTGETQYF. CDR3 coding DNA: TGTGCCAGCAGTCTAGGGACAGGAGAGACCCAGTACTTC. The entire variable domain, with the rest obtained from reference TRBV2 and TRBJ2-5, is as follows: EPEVTQTPSHQVTQMGQEVILRCVPISNHLYFYWYRQILGQKVEFLVSFYNNEISEKSEIFDDQFSVERPDGSNFTLKIRSTKLEDSAMYFCASSLGTGETQYFGPGTRLLVL.

V gene TRBV29-1 combines with J gene TRBJ1-1, with D unclear. V lost 4 bases to trimming and J lost 2 bases, with 5 bases between them. CDR3 length: 11 residues. The germline V gene has CDR1 SQVTM and CDR2 ANQGSEA. The chain's CDR3 is CSVGQNTEAFF. CDR3 in DNA: TGCAGCGTTGGGCAAAACACTGAAGCTTTCTTT.

V is TRBV13 and J is TRBJ2-3; D is perhaps TRBD2 (5 bases). V lost 4 bases to trimming and J lost 6 bases, with 14 bases between them. The CDR3 has 14 residues. Per germline, CDR1 PRHDT and CDR2 FYEKMQ (reference sequence). The CDR3 region is CASSSTTSGDTQYF. In DNA, the CDR3 is TGTGCCAGCAGCTCGACTACCTCGGGGGATACGCAGTATTTT.

This clone was seen a few times. The gene calls are TRBV19 and TRBJ1-5, with 9 bases identical to TRBD1. The CDR3 loop spans 17 amino acids. Germline trimming cut 2 bases from V and 1 base from J; bases unmatched to any gene: 6. The V gene's germline CDR1 is LNHDA and CDR2 SQIVND (reference sequence). The CDR3 sequence is CASSIQPGQGSNQPQHF. The DNA of the CDR3 is TGTGCCAGTAGTATACAACCGGGACAGGGAAGCAATCAGCCCCAGCATTTT.

The chain recombines TRBV2 with TRBJ2-7, with TRBD1 identical over 8 bases. The CDR3 sequence is 13 residues long. J was trimmed by 3 bases and V by 7 bases; bases with no gene match: 5. Per the germline V gene, CDR1 is SNHLY and CDR2 is FYNNEI. CDR3 nucleotides: TGTGCCAGCACCATGGACAGGGACTACGAGCAGTACTTC. Amino acid sequence: CASTMDRDYEQYF. The complete variable domain, with remaining parts taken from reference TRBV2 and TRBJ2-7, reads EPEVTQTPSHQVTQMGQEVILRCVPISNHLYFYWYRQILGQKVEFLVSFYNNEISEKSEIFDDQFSVERPDGSNFTLKIRSTKLEDSAMYFCASTMDRDYEQYFGPGTRLTVT.

The chain couples TRBV5-1 to TRBJ1-5; 9 bases agree with TRBD1. The CDR3 covers 15 residues. Trimming took 4 bases from V and 7 from J; bases not matched to a gene: 9. The germline V gene encodes CDR1 SGHRS and CDR2 YFSETQ. Written as DNA, the CDR3 is TGCGCCAGCAGCGTTACAGGGGGCCTTCGACAGCCCCAGCATTTT. The encoded protein is CASSVTGGLRQPQHF.

The chain joins TRBV5-1 to TRBJ1-5; D is unclear. This CDR3 has 13 residues. Germline assignment: CDR1 SGHRS and CDR2 YFSETQ. Trimming took 0 bases from V and 7 from J, leaving 8 bases between them. CDR3: CASSLALGQPQHF. The CDR3 DNA reads as TGCGCCAGCAGCTTGGCCCTGGGACAGCCCCAGCATTTT.